This T cell receptor (beta chain) stems from a study of blood T cell repertoires in COVID-19. Overall study: Whether acute or convalescent, the COVID-19 samples came from the United States, Italy and Spain.

V was trimmed by 5 bases and J by 1 base, leaving 8 bases between them. Germline CDR1 and CDR2: KGHSH and LQKENI. The CDR3 totals 13 residues. In the original workflow: Amplifying reference gene primers gave estimates of nucleated cell counts. Profiled with immunoSEQ multiplex PCR; TCRdb holds only in-frame clones, not every one. V and J calls and clone size are copied from that table; D and trimming were computed from the DNA. This table has hundreds of thousands of clones, around 85% appearing once. Clinical history reported by participants formed the basis on which cohorts were assigned. Recovered status in Cohort 3 required two negative PCRs, clearance, or symptom resolution.

The chain uses TRBV18 and TRBJ1-1; no definite D call. Sequencing input: PBMCs or T cells enriched from blood (not recorded which). The sequence was obtained from a woman between 35 and 50 years old who had recovered from COVID-19. CDR3 in amino acids: CASSVSENTEAFF. DNA of the CDR3: TGTGCCAGCTCAGTGTCAGAGAACACTGAAGCTTTCTTT.